The 24 T cell receptor beta chains below come from one sample, sequenced in a study of blood T cell repertoires in COVID-19. Method: immunoSEQ multiplex PCR; TCRdb's copy keeps in-frame clones and lacks some. The sample yields around 30,000 clones, roughly 90% seen once. The material sequenced was peripheral blood. These receptors were obtained from a human donor in a cohort sampled during active COVID-19.

V gene TRBV7-2 combines with J gene TRBJ1-1; a weak D match, TRBD1 (6 bases). From germline, CDR1 is SGHTA and CDR2 FQGNSA. V was cut by 1 base and J by 3 bases, with 21 bases left in between. This CDR3 is 18 amino acids long. The chain's CDR3 is CASSLDGRFRGVDTEAFF. DNA of the CDR3: TGTGCCAGCAGCTTAGATGGAAGGTTCAGGGGAGTGGACACTGAAGCTTTCTTT.

CDR3 sequence: CASSSDRGSYEQYF. CDR3 in DNA: TGTGCCAGCAGTTCCGACAGGGGGTCCTACGAGCAGTACTTC. This sequence joins TRBV6-5 and TRBJ2-7; TRBD1 matches at 9 bases. This CDR3 contains 14 residues. The V and J ends lost 4 bases and 1 base, in that order; junction bases with no gene match: 2. Per the germline V gene, CDR1 is MNHEY and CDR2 is SVGAGI.

The V call is TRBV5-1, the J call TRBJ2-5; D is unclear. Trimming took 0 bases from V and 4 from J, leaving 7 bases between them. This CDR3 has 13 amino acids. The germline gives CDR1 SGHRS, CDR2 YFSETQ. CDR3 region: CASSLAGSETQYF. The CDR3 DNA reads as TGCGCCAGCAGCTTGGCCGGGTCAGAGACCCAGTACTTC.

The chain couples TRBV14 to TRBJ2-7; D not resolved. Germline V gene sequence: CDR1 SGHDN, CDR2 FVKESK. Trimming pared 0 bases from V and 9 bases from J, leaving 12 bases between. The CDR3 totals 13 residues. CDR3 protein: CASSQDLEDLQYF. CDR3 bases: TGTGCCAGCAGCCAAGATCTCGAGGATCTGCAGTACTTC.

This chain connects TRBV12-5 to TRBJ2-3; D gene uncertain. V lost 1 base and J 0 bases, leaving 14 bases between the germline ends. Germline V gene lookup returns CDR1 LGHNT and CDR2 FRNRAP. This CDR3 region has 17 residues. CDR3 sequence reads: CASGLARRLASTDTQYF. CDR3 sequence (DNA): TGTGCTAGTGGTTTGGCCCGACGACTTGCTAGCACAGATACGCAGTATTTT.

V is TRBV7-9 and J is TRBJ2-3; tentative D call: TRBD2 (6 bases). This CDR3 has 15 amino acids. The V gene's germline CDR1 is SEHNR and CDR2 FQNEAQ (reference sequence). With 5 bases removed from V and 2 bases from J, the gap between germline ends came to 14 bases. CDR3 DNA sequence: TGTGCCAGCAGCCCCGGGACTCCCTCCACAGATACGCAGTATTTT. Translation: CASSPGTPSTDTQYF. The full variable domain, rest sourced from reference TRBV7-9 and TRBJ2-3, is DTGVSQNPRHKITKRGQNVTFRCDPISEHNRLYWYRQTLGQGPEFLTYFQNEAQLEKSRLLSDRFSAERPKGSFSTLEIQRTEQGDSAMYLCASSPGTPSTDTQYFGPGTRLTVL.

The table lists this clone with a few counts. V is TRBV27 and J is TRBJ1-5, with D tentatively TRBD1 (5 bases). The CDR3 totals 14 residues. Trimming pared 8 bases from V and 7 bases from J, leaving 18 bases between. CDR1 is MNHEY and CDR2 is SMNVEV in the germline V gene (reference sequence). The chain's CDR3 is CASGASWGKQPQHF. CDR3 nucleotides: TGTGCCAGCGGGGCCTCGTGGGGAAAACAGCCCCAGCATTTT.

The chain employs TRBV5-1 and TRBJ1-2, with D hard to call. V lost 0 bases to trimming and J lost 8 bases, with 11 bases between them. Germline assignment: CDR1 SGHRS and CDR2 YFSETQ. The CDR3 consists of 13 residues. CDR3 bases: TGCGCCAGCAGCTTGGACGCGGGGTGGGGCTACACCTTC. Translating it yields CASSLDAGWGYTF.

The chain is built from TRBV2 and TRBJ1-5; the D is unclear. CDR1 is SNHLY and CDR2 is FYNNEI in the germline V gene. The CDR3 totals 15 residues. With 1 base removed from V and 7 bases from J, the gap between germline ends came to 14 bases. The CDR3 loop reads CASSEGRARGQPQHF. In DNA, the CDR3 is TGTGCCAGCAGTGAAGGTAGGGCCCGCGGGCAGCCCCAGCATTTT.

The chain joins TRBV5-4 to TRBJ1-3, with unresolved D. The CDR3 extends over 14 amino acids. CDR1 is SGHNT and CDR2 is YYREEE in the germline V gene (reference sequence). The V end was cut by 0 bases, the J end by 0 bases, with 4 bases between. The CDR3 nucleotides read TGTGCCAGCAGCTTGGACAGCTCTGGAAACACCATATATTTT. Translation gives CASSLDSSGNTIYF.

V usage is TRBV7-2 and J usage is TRBJ1-2; 7 bases match TRBD1. Trimming at V came to 1 base and at J to 5 bases, leaving 4 bases not matched to a gene. The CDR3 has 14 residues. Germline V gene data show CDR1 as SGHTA and CDR2 as FQGNSA. The CDR3 nucleotides read TGTGCCAGCAGCTTAGGTGGCAGGGGGTATGGCTACACCTTC. It codes for CASSLGGRGYGYTF.

The chain employs TRBV2 and TRBJ2-7; 9 positions agree with TRBD1. This CDR3 contains 14 residues. V gave up 8 bases and J gave up 1 base; unmatched junction bases: 6. CDR1 and CDR2 (germline): SNHLY, FYNNEI. The DNA for the CDR3 is TGTGCCAGCGGGCGACAGGGGGTTTCCTACGAGCAGTACTTC. Residues: CASGRQGVSYEQYF.

V gene TRBV29-1 combines with J gene TRBJ2-1; 12 bases fit TRBD2. Per germline, CDR1 SQVTM and CDR2 ANQGSEA. Germline trimming cut 1 base from V and 8 bases from J; bases unmatched to any gene: 12. The CDR3 is 17 amino acids. CDR3 amino acids: CSVEATLAGGSLYEQFF. The CDR3 DNA sequence: TGCAGCGTTGAAGCTACACTAGCGGGGGGCTCGTTGTATGAGCAGTTCTTC.

The chain is built from TRBV3-1 (or the pseudogene TRBV3-2) and TRBJ2-7, with 7 bases lining up with TRBD1. The junction had 7 bases not matched to a gene; V was cut back by 4 bases and J by 1 base. The CDR3 loop spans 15 amino acids. Germline CDR1 is LGHDT and CDR2 is YNNKEL (reference sequence). This CDR3 is CASSPDSGQSYEQYF. In DNA form, the CDR3 reads TGTGCCAGCAGCCCGGACTCGGGACAGTCCTACGAGCAGTACTTC.

This chain links TRBV18 with TRBJ2-3; 9 bases map to TRBD1. V was clipped by 1 base and J by 0 bases; unmatched bases: 2. Germline V gene lookup returns CDR1 KGHSH and CDR2 LQKENI. The CDR3 sequence is 16 residues long. CDR3: CASSPRQGVSTDTQYF. For the CDR3, the DNA is TGTGCCAGCTCACCACGACAGGGGGTGAGCACAGATACGCAGTATTTT.

V is TRBV7-8 and J is TRBJ2-3, with D unclear. CDR3 length: 16 residues. Trimming shortened V by 1 base and J by 2 bases, and 13 bases separated the two germline ends. Germline-derived CDR1 and CDR2 are SGHVS and FQNEAQ. The CDR3 loop is CASSLGVQAPTDTQYF. The CDR3 DNA is TGTGCCAGCAGCTTAGGAGTTCAAGCGCCCACAGATACGCAGTATTTT. The entire variable domain, with the rest obtained from reference TRBV7-8 and TRBJ2-3, is as follows: GAGVSQSPRYKVAKRGQDVALRCDPISGHVSLFWYQQALGQGPEFLTYFQNEAQLDKSGLPSDRFFAERPEGSVSTLKIQRTQQEDSAVYLCASSLGVQAPTDTQYFGPGTRLTVL.

The rearrangement links TRBV2 to TRBJ2-1, with TRBD2 identical over 14 bases. The CDR3 extends over 18 amino acids. V dropped 1 base and J dropped 5; count of bases not matched to a gene: 7. Germline CDR1 SNHLY, CDR2 FYNNEI. CDR3 DNA sequence: TGTGCCAGCAGTGAAGGACTAGCGGGGGGGCCTTATAACAATGAGCAGTTCTTC. Protein sequence: CASSEGLAGGPYNNEQFF.

The chain is built from TRBV9 and TRBJ2-3, with D tentatively TRBD2 (7 bases). CDR1 SGDLS and CDR2 YYNGEE come from the germline V gene. Deletions cut 0 bases from V and 2 bases from J, with 10 bases between. This CDR3 is 15 amino acids long. CDR3 in amino acids: CASSVERGHTDTQYF. In DNA form, the CDR3 reads TGTGCCAGCAGCGTAGAGCGGGGACACACAGATACGCAGTATTTT.

The rearrangement joins TRBV7-2 to TRBJ2-3, with TRBD1 identical over 11 bases. Trimming at V came to 3 bases and at J to 10 bases, leaving 3 bases not matched to a gene. Germline CDR1 reads SGHTA; CDR2 reads FQGNSA. The CDR3 consists of 13 residues. Here the CDR3 DNA reads TGTGCCAGCAGCTTGGGGGACAGGGGGGCGCAGTATTTT. It specifies CASSLGDRGAQYF.

V and J are TRBV18 and TRBJ2-2; 8 bases agree with TRBD1. The CDR3 totals 20 residues. Per germline, CDR1 KGHSH and CDR2 LQKENI. With V trimmed by 2 bases and J by 4 bases, 18 bases remained unmatched. CDR3 in amino acids: CASSPSEETTGVLPTGELFF. The CDR3 DNA follows: TGTGCCAGCTCACCATCCGAGGAAACGACAGGGGTTTTGCCCACCGGGGAGCTGTTTTTT. The whole variable domain, remainder taken from reference TRBV18 and TRBJ2-2, is NAGVMQNPRHLVRRRGQEARLRCSPMKGHSHVYWYRQLPEEGLKFMVYLQKENIIDESGMPKERFSAEFPKEGPSILRIQQVVRGDSAAYFCASSPSEETTGVLPTGELFFGEGSRLTVL.

This chain uses TRBV19 with TRBJ2-1; D not resolved. The CDR3 is made up of 14 amino acids. V was pared by 3 bases and J by 6 bases, with 12 bases between. The V gene's germline CDR1 is LNHDA and CDR2 SQIVND (reference sequence). DNA of the CDR3: TGTGCCAGTAGTATTCCTGGGCCCTCCAATGAGCAGTTCTTC. As protein: CASSIPGPSNEQFF.

The sample holds a few counts of this clone. The chain carries TRBV7-3 and TRBJ2-2; maybe TRBD1 (6 bases). V lost 6 bases to trimming and J lost 5 bases, with 13 bases between them. CDR1 and CDR2 (germline): SGHTA, FQGTGA. This CDR3 comprises 14 residues. This chain's CDR3 is CASRIGGMTGELFF. The CDR3 region has the DNA TGTGCCAGCAGAATAGGGGGTATGACCGGGGAGCTGTTTTTT.

The V and J genes are TRBV10-3 and TRBJ1-2; maybe TRBD1 (5 bases). The germline V and J ends were trimmed by 2 bases and 2 bases, with 12 bases remaining between them. This CDR3 comprises 15 residues. Germline CDR1 ENHRY, CDR2 SYGVKD. In DNA form, the CDR3 reads TGTGCCATCAGTGAGAACCCAGGGCCCAACTATGGCTACACCTTC. It encodes CAISENPGPNYGYTF.

CDR3 amino acids: CASSQSADTQYF. In nucleotides, the CDR3 is TGTGCCAGCAGCCAGAGCGCAGATACGCAGTATTTT. The chain carries TRBV6-2 or TRBV6-3 and TRBJ2-3; D remains ambiguous. The CDR3 length is 12 residues. Germline CDR1 reads MNHEY; CDR2 reads SVGEGT. V was pared by 6 bases and J by 4 bases, with 8 bases between.